The sequence of this T cell receptor (beta chain) was determined in a study of OX40 agonist ivuxolimab in advanced cancers. About the research overall: All patients had ivuxolimab intravenously every 2 weeks at 0.01 to 10 mg/kg.

This table comes from immunoSEQ multiplex PCR, and its TCRdb copy is limited to in-frame clones, with some not included. The sample includes some 30,000 clones, approximately 89% seen only once; the top ten take 0.9% to 0.95%. Germline-derived CDR1 and CDR2 are GTSNPN and SVGIG (reference sequence). The CDR3 has 15 residues. The V and J ends lost 3 bases and 0 bases, in that order; junction bases with no gene match: 2. This clone has just a few counts. The sequenced sample was CD4+ or CD8+ T cells sorted from blood, obtained in a trial of the OX40 agonist ivuxolimab. The chain combines TRBV30 with TRBJ1-3; TRBD1 aligns across 10 bases. The sequence was collected from an adult with an advanced solid tumor such as melanoma, head and neck, liver or kidney cancer. CDR3 sequence: CAWRRDRGSGNTIYF. The CDR3, as DNA: TGTGCCTGGAGAAGGGACAGGGGCTCTGGAAACACCATATATTTT. Filled out from reference TRBV30 and TRBJ1-3, the complete variable domain reads SQTIHQWPATLVQPVGSPLSLECTVEGTSNPNLYWYRQAAGRGLQLLFYSVGIGQISSEVPQNLSASRPQDRQFILSSKKLLLSDSGFYLCAWRRDRGSGNTIYFGEGSWLTVV.